This T cell receptor (beta chain) was recovered during a study of shared clonotypes between healthy human individuals. Study in general: Each donor had three CD4 naive, three CD4 memory, two CD8 naive and one CD8 memory plate.

The CDR3 contains 17 residues. Trimming pared 4 bases from V and 0 bases from J, leaving 15 bases between. Germline V gene sequence: CDR1 MNHEY, CDR2 SMNVEV (reference sequence). Clones were read by immunoSEQ multiplex PCR, and TCRdb kept only the in-frame ones, dropping some. The sample lists millions of clones; about 92% were seen once. To note about this clone: Its target is unknown.

Study-wide points: Rarefaction showed that sequencing of sorted subsets was incomplete (despite large depth).

Sequencing was performed on naive CD4+ T cells sorted from blood. The subset here: CD45RA+ positively selected. The chain joins TRBV27 to TRBJ1-4; no firm D call. This clonotype was obtained from a man between 18 and 29 years old in good health. As DNA, the CDR3 is TGTGCCAGCAGTTGGGGAGGTCCCCCCGCAACTAATGAAAAACTGTTTTTT. Translation: CASSWGGPPATNEKLFF.